Below are 32 T cell receptor beta chains sequenced from a single sample in a study of blood T cells in healthy people across ages. PCR was performed a second time for about 7 to 12 cycles using a sample-barcoded 5' primer and a J-beta primer mix. TCRdb reanalysed the 5' RACE reads using MiXCR and keeps one entry per CDR3 protein. Of 1 million or so distinct CDR3 sequences in the sample, around 27% are singletons; the top ten hold around 0.7%. This sample also belongs to another study, concerning T cells of mothers and their children.

The sample comprised blood. Receptors were obtained from a girl aged 2 to 9 in good health.

The chain links TRBV20-1 to TRBJ2-1; D is possibly TRBD2 (5 bases). Trimming shortened V by 5 bases and J by 3 bases, and 14 bases separated the two germline ends. CDR1 is DFQATT and CDR2 is SNEGSKA in the germline V gene (reference sequence). This CDR3 has 14 amino acids. CDR3 sequence: CSAPPGEYYNEQFF. The CDR3 bases are TGCAGTGCTCCGCCCGGGGAATACTACAATGAGCAGTTCTTC.

This clonotype was counted a single time. The chain carries TRBV13 and TRBJ2-1; D perhaps matches TRBD2 (6 bases). The germline V gene has CDR1 PRHDT and CDR2 FYEKMQ (reference sequence). Trimming pared 2 bases from V and 7 bases from J, leaving 15 bases between. The CDR3 runs to 15 residues. The CDR3: CASSLRLERRNEQFF. The CDR3 DNA follows: TGTGCCAGCAGCTTACGACTAGAACGGCGTAATGAGCAGTTCTTC. Supplemented by reference TRBV13 and TRBJ2-1, the full variable domain reads AAGVIQSPRHLIKEKRETATLKCYPIPRHDTVYWYQQGPGQDPQFLISFYEKMQSDKGSIPDRFSAQQFSDYHSELNMSSLELGDSALYFCASSLRLERRNEQFFGPGTRLTVL.

This clonotype was recorded at least ten times. The rearrangement joins TRBV5-1 to TRBJ2-7, with 7 positions matching TRBD1. Germline V gene lookup returns CDR1 SGHRS and CDR2 YFSETQ. The CDR3 length is 14 residues. Trimming cost V 0 bases and J 3 bases; bases outside gene matches: 3. CDR3 bases: TGCGCCAGCAGCTTGGGGGACAGTTACTACGAGCAGTACTTC. The encoded protein is CASSLGDSYYEQYF.

The chain has TRBV12-3 or TRBV12-4 and TRBJ2-1; D gene ambiguous. Trimming removed 5 bases at V and 8 bases at J, with 13 bases between. CDR3 length equals 13 residues. CDR3 residues: CASSPEVPDEQFF. As DNA, the CDR3 is TGTGCCAGCAGTCCCGAGGTCCCCGATGAGCAGTTCTTC.

The chain has TRBV29-1 and TRBJ2-5; D uncertain. Looked up from germline, CDR1 is SQVTM and CDR2 is ANQGSEA. CDR3 length: 11 amino acids. Trimming stripped 7 bases from V and 4 bases from J, with 10 bases between. CDR3 sequence reads: CSERAGETQYF. CDR3 bases: TGCAGCGAACGGGCCGGAGAGACCCAGTACTTC.

The V and J genes are TRBV29-1 and TRBJ2-7, with D perhaps matching TRBD1 (6 bases). Germline-derived CDR1 and CDR2 are SQVTM and ANQGSEA. V lost 5 bases and J lost 5, with 13 bases in between. The CDR3 loop spans 12 amino acids. For the CDR3, the DNA is TGCAGCGTTAACCAGGGGTCCCACGAGCAGTACTTC. It is translated as CSVNQGSHEQYF.

The chain is built from TRBV7-2 and TRBJ2-1, with 7 bases aligning to TRBD1. CDR3 size: 15 residues. Germline trimming cut 0 bases from V and 2 bases from J; bases unmatched to any gene: 1. CDR1 is SGHTA, CDR2 FQGNSA, per germline. The CDR3: CASSLAGQTYNEQFF. CDR3 sequence (DNA): TGTGCCAGCAGCTTAGCGGGACAGACCTACAATGAGCAGTTCTTC.

The J gene is TRBJ2-1, the V gene TRBV28; no clear D gene. The CDR3 sequence is 18 residues long. Germline V CDR1 and CDR2: MDHEN, SYDVKM. The germline V and J ends were trimmed by 2 bases and 0 bases, with 17 bases remaining between them. The CDR3, as DNA: TGTGCCAGCAGTTTAACCCCAGCCGAGCCGGGCTCCTACAATGAGCAGTTCTTC. It encodes CASSLTPAEPGSYNEQFF.

The V and J genes are TRBV24-1 and TRBJ2-3; D is uncertain. Germline lookup yields CDR1 KGHDR and CDR2 SFDVKD. V gave up 4 bases and J gave up 2 bases, with 6 bases separating them. The CDR3 runs to 13 residues. The CDR3 is CATSESFTDTQYF. CDR3 coding DNA: TGTGCCACCAGTGAATCTTTCACAGATACGCAGTATTTT.

CDR3: CASSHEGGPYEQYF. For the CDR3, the DNA is TGTGCCAGCAGCCATGAAGGGGGACCCTACGAGCAGTACTTC. This sequence joins TRBV3-1 and TRBJ2-5; possibly TRBD1 for D (6 bases). The J call may not be correct, given that the DNA end is closer to TRBJ2-7. The CDR3 has 14 residues. In germline, CDR1 is LGHDT, CDR2 YNNKEL (reference sequence).

The chain recombines TRBV7-2 with TRBJ2-5; D gene unclear. Trimming left V 1 base short and J 5 bases short, with 8 bases between. The CDR3 loop spans 13 amino acids. Germline V lookup: CDR1 SGHTA, CDR2 FQGNSA. This CDR3 is CASSLDPLETQYF. The CDR3 nucleotides read TGTGCCAGCAGCTTAGACCCGCTGGAGACCCAGTACTTC. Filled out from reference TRBV7-2 and TRBJ2-5, the complete variable domain reads GAGVSQSPSNKVTEKGKDVELRCDPISGHTALYWYRQSLGQGLEFLIYFQGNSAPDKSGLPSDRFSAERTGGSVSTLTIQRTQQEDSAVYLCASSLDPLETQYFGPGTRLLVL.

Only a few counts were recorded for this clonotype. V usage is TRBV18 and J usage is TRBJ1-4, with TRBD1 as a possible D gene (6 bases). With 0 bases removed from V and 8 bases from J, the gap between germline ends came to 7 bases. Germline-derived CDR1 and CDR2 are KGHSH and LQKENI. CDR3 size: 13 residues. The CDR3 DNA sequence: TGTGCCAGCTCACCACCCGGGACAGAAAAACTGTTTTTT. Amino acids: CASSPPGTEKLFF.

In its sample, this clonotype was seen a few times. The V call is TRBV29-1, the J call TRBJ2-3; TRBD2 matches at 7 bases. Germline V CDR1 and CDR2: SQVTM, ANQGSEA. CDR3 length equals 12 residues. With V trimmed by 7 bases and J by 2 bases, 3 bases remained unmatched. DNA of the CDR3: TGCAGCGAGAGCGGGGACACAGATACGCAGTATTTT. Translated, it gives CSESGDTDTQYF.

This clonotype was observed at least ten times. Compared with germline, one end of the junction differs, possibly owing to a read error. The chain links TRBV3-1 to TRBJ2-7; 8 bases are shared with TRBD1. Per the germline V gene, CDR1 is LGHDT and CDR2 is YNNKEL (reference sequence). The CDR3 is 14 amino acids. CDR3 nucleotide sequence: TGCGCCAGCAGCCCCGGACAGGGTACCTACGAGCAGTACTTC. Translated: CASSPGQGTYEQYF.

In its sample, this clonotype was seen a few times. J is TRBJ2-1 and V is TRBV7-6; 8 bases are a match to TRBD2. The DNA end favors TRBJ2-7, so the J call may be wrong. The V gene's germline CDR1 is SGHVS and CDR2 FNYEAQ. The CDR3 runs to 13 residues. The CDR3 protein is CASSTLLAEEQYF. The CDR3 DNA follows: TGTGCCAGCAGCACCTTACTAGCGGAAGAGCAGTACTTC.

This clonotype occurred a few times. This sequence joins TRBV20-1 and TRBJ2-3; 7 bases are a match to TRBD1. V was pared by 7 bases and J by 4 bases, with 8 bases of the junction left unmatched. The CDR3 has 13 amino acids. The germline V gene has CDR1 DFQATT and CDR2 SNEGSKA (reference sequence). CDR3 nucleotide sequence: TGCAGTGTGGGTTGGGGGACAGCAGATACGCAGTATTTT. Its translation is CSVGWGTADTQYF.

There are a few counts of this clonotype. This chain links TRBV5-6 with TRBJ1-2; D is unresolved. The V end lost 2 bases, the J end lost 5 bases, and 19 bases lay between the germline ends. Germline V gene sequence: CDR1 SGHDT, CDR2 YYEEEE. The CDR3 spans 16 residues. This chain's CDR3 is CASSFGTEVTGYGYTF. The CDR3 nucleotides read TGTGCCAGCAGCTTCGGAACGGAGGTCACTGGGTATGGCTACACCTTC.

This clonotype showed up just a few times. Germline is not matched at one junction end, which may reflect a read error. As DNA, the CDR3 is TGCAGCGTTAAACTGGGAGGCGAGCGGTACTTC. Protein product: CSVKLGGERYF. This chain connects TRBV29-1 to TRBJ2-7; a weak D match, TRBD2 (6 bases). This CDR3 has 11 amino acids. Germline values: CDR1 SQVTM, CDR2 ANQGSEA.

This clonotype came up a few times. The chain is built from TRBV21-1 and TRBJ2-5; the tabulated D call, TRBD2, remains unverified against the DNA. TRBJ2-1 explains the end of the DNA better; the J call may be wrong. TRBV21-1 is designated a pseudogene. CDR3 size: 13 residues. The CDR3 coding sequence is TGTGCCGGGCTGGAAGGGACCCTCAATGAGCAGTTCTTC. It yields the protein CAGLEGTLNEQFF.

Only one count was recorded for this clonotype. This chain connects TRBV20-1 to TRBJ2-5; D not resolved. Germline V lookup: CDR1 DFQATT, CDR2 SNEGSKA (reference sequence). Trimming removed 0 bases from V and 4 bases from J, with 12 bases in between. The CDR3 extends over 14 amino acids. The CDR3 DNA reads TGCAGTGCTAGAGATTTGTCCGGTTTAGAGACCCAGTACTTC. It encodes CSARDLSGLETQYF.

This chain links TRBV6-5 with TRBJ2-5; 9 nucleotides match TRBD2. The junction had 11 bases not matched to a gene; V was cut back by 4 bases and J by 5 bases. The length of the CDR3 is 16 residues. Germline CDR1 reads MNHEY; CDR2 reads SVGAGI. This CDR3 is CASSSLAGAQGETQYF. For the CDR3, the DNA is TGTGCCAGCAGTTCGTTAGCGGGAGCCCAGGGGGAGACCCAGTACTTC.

V gene TRBV29-1 combines with J gene TRBJ1-1, with TRBD1 identical over 7 bases. The V gene's germline CDR1 is SQVTM and CDR2 ANQGSEA. The CDR3 extends over 14 amino acids. J gave up 4 bases and V 5 bases, and 10 bases lay outside the gene matches. The CDR3, as DNA: TGCAGCGTTTCAACGACAGGGAGGGCCACTGAAGCTTTCTTT. Translated: CSVSTTGRATEAFF. The full variable domain, completed using reference TRBV29-1 and TRBJ1-1, is SAVISQKPSRDICQRGTSLTIQCQVDSQVTMMFWYRQQPGQSLTLIATANQGSEATYESGFVIDKFPISRPNLTFSTLTVSNMSPEDSSIYLCSVSTTGRATEAFFGQGTRLTVV.

The chain couples TRBV29-1 to TRBJ2-1; the match to TRBD2 covers 7 bases. The CDR3 covers 11 residues. Looked up from germline, CDR1 is SQVTM and CDR2 is ANQGSEA. V shed 7 bases, J shed 8 bases, and the junction held 5 bases outside the gene matches. CDR3 sequence reads: CSAAGADEQFF. In DNA form, the CDR3 reads TGCAGCGCCGCGGGAGCAGATGAGCAGTTCTTC.

This clonotype was detected a few times. The CDR3 region is CASSPTDRELSYEQYF. The CDR3 DNA reads TGTGCCAGCAGCCCAACCGACAGGGAACTATCCTACGAGCAGTACTTC. The gene calls are TRBV7-2 and TRBJ2-7; TRBD1 aligns across 7 bases. CDR3 length: 16 residues. Germline loops: CDR1 SGHTA, CDR2 FQGNSA. Trimming took 5 bases from V and 1 from J; bases not matched to a gene: 11.

This chain uses TRBV11-2 with TRBJ2-1; D assignment may be TRBD1 or TRBD2 (5 bases each). Germline V gives CDR1 SGHAT, CDR2 FQNNGV. The CDR3 extends over 14 amino acids. V lost 5 bases and J lost 4, with 12 bases in between. The CDR3 sequence: CASSLGTEYNEQFF. The DNA for the CDR3 is TGTGCCAGCAGCCTAGGGACCGAATACAATGAGCAGTTCTTC.

The chain is built from TRBV5-1 and TRBJ1-3, with D tentatively TRBD1 (5 bases). There are 18 residues in the CDR3. V was pared by 4 bases and J by 1 base, with 21 bases between. CDR1 SGHRS and CDR2 YFSETQ come from the germline V gene. CDR3 sequence: CASSHDRVGDLSGNTIYF. The DNA for the CDR3 is TGCGCCAGCAGCCATGATCGGGTAGGGGATTTATCTGGAAACACCATATATTTT. Full variable domain (remainder filled in from reference TRBV5-1 and TRBJ1-3): KAGVTQTPRYLIKTRGQQVTLSCSPISGHRSVSWYQQTPGQGLQFLFEYFSETQRNKGNFPGRFSGRQFSNSRSEMNVSTLELGDSALYLCASSHDRVGDLSGNTIYFGEGSWLTVV.

This clonotype has only a few counts. This chain uses TRBV4-1 with TRBJ2-7; the match to TRBD1 covers 8 bases. J lost 5 bases, V lost 1 base, and 4 bases had no gene match. Germline V gene data show CDR1 as MGHRA and CDR2 as YSYEKL. This CDR3 comprises 14 residues. The CDR3 is CASSQVTGVHEQYF. CDR3 DNA: TGCGCCAGCAGCCAAGTGACAGGGGTCCACGAGCAGTACTTC.

This rearrangement joins TRBV3-1 to TRBJ2-7, with 8 bases fitting TRBD2. V was pared by 0 bases and J by 5 bases, with 6 bases of the junction left unmatched. The CDR3 sequence is 15 residues long. Germline-derived CDR1 and CDR2 are LGHDT and YNNKEL (reference sequence). DNA for the CDR3: TGTGCCAGCAGCCAAGAGCAGGACGGGAGGGACGAGCAGTACTTC. This translates into CASSQEQDGRDEQYF.

This clonotype was seen a handful of times. The V and J genes are TRBV4-3 and TRBJ2-5, with 7 bases aligning to TRBD2. Germline V gene lookup returns CDR1 LGHNA and CDR2 YSLEER. The CDR3 runs to 17 residues. Unmatched junction bases numbered 13, after V lost 4 bases and J lost 2 bases. The CDR3 region has the DNA TGCGCCAGCAGCCCGGGACCGAGCGGGACGCAACAAGAGACCCAGTACTTC. It specifies CASSPGPSGTQQETQYF.

This rearrangement joins TRBV7-8 to TRBJ2-1; 15 positions agree with TRBD2. The J call may be in error: the DNA end matches TRBJ2-5 better. The CDR3 runs 16 residues. CDR1 is SGHVS, CDR2 FQNEAQ, per germline. The DNA for the CDR3 is TGTGCCAGCAGCTTAAGGGACGGACTAGCGGGAGGGGACCAGTACTTC. The encoded protein is CASSLRDGLAGGDQYF.

The chain recombines TRBV25-1 with TRBJ2-7; tentative D call: TRBD2 (6 bases). CDR1 and CDR2 from the germline V gene are MGHDK and SYGVNS. V was trimmed by 3 bases and J by 5 bases, leaving 17 bases between them. CDR3 length equals 15 residues. The CDR3 DNA follows: TGTGCCAGCAGTGACCTCACTACGCGCGGGAACGAGCAGTACTTC. Translation: CASSDLTTRGNEQYF.

This clonotype was observed a few times. The rearrangement uses TRBV6-1 and TRBJ2-5; D is undetermined. The CDR3 is 14 amino acids. Germline CDR1 and CDR2: MNHNS and SASEGT. V was trimmed by 5 bases and J by 3 bases, leaving 13 bases between them. CDR3 sequence reads: CASSFLGKEETQYF. CDR3 DNA sequence: TGTGCCAGCAGTTTCCTGGGGAAGGAAGAGACCCAGTACTTC.